The 24 T cell receptor beta chains below were found in one sample sequenced in a study of T-cell reconstitution after alpha-beta-depleted transplantation in children. Unique molecular identifiers were incorporated when the TCRbeta library was constructed. TCRdb re-called the PCR reads with MiXCR, one entry per CDR3 protein. In the table there are 600,000 to 800,000 distinct CDR3 sequences, around 13% of which are singletons. The sequences come from PBMCs, collected before TCRalphabeta/CD19-depleted stem cell transplant. The receptors originated from a girl aged 2 to 10 with congenital amegakaryocytic thrombocytopenia, due to receive a stem cell transplant.

There are many counts of this clonotype. This chain links TRBV20-1 with TRBJ2-2; D perhaps matches TRBD2 (6 bases). This CDR3 spans 14 amino acids. Trimming stripped 1 base from V and 7 bases from J, with 13 bases between. Germline-derived CDR1 and CDR2 are DFQATT and SNEGSKA (reference sequence). For the CDR3, the DNA is TGCAGTGCTAGAGGTGGGCTAGCGAACGGGGAGCTGTTTTTT. Residues: CSARGGLANGELFF.

The rearrangement uses TRBV7-6 and TRBJ1-6; TRBD1 matches at 10 bases. Germline V CDR1 and CDR2: SGHVS, FNYEAQ. There are 18 residues in the CDR3. Unmatched junction bases numbered 7, after V lost 5 bases and J lost 0 bases. The CDR3 is CASSPDRGIGSYNSPLHF. The CDR3 nucleotides are TGTGCCAGCAGCCCGGACAGGGGGATAGGCTCCTATAATTCACCCCTCCACTTT.

A few counts support this clonotype. The V gene is TRBV9, the J gene TRBJ2-1; 8 nucleotides align to TRBD2. V shed 3 bases and J 4 bases; nucleotides not matched to a gene: 9. The CDR3 has 16 amino acids. Germline CDR1 is SGDLS and CDR2 is YYNGEE. The CDR3 DNA sequence: TGTGCCAGCAGCGCCCCGTCGGGGGGGGTTTACAATGAGCAGTTCTTC. Protein: CASSAPSGGVYNEQFF.

This clonotype was picked up a small number of times. CDR3 sequence reads: CASSGAALNTEAFF. The CDR3 nucleotides read TGTGCCAGCAGCGGCGCGGCTTTGAACACTGAAGCTTTCTTT. The chain is built from TRBV14 and TRBJ1-1; no clear D. The germline V and J ends were trimmed by 5 bases and 0 bases, with 10 bases remaining between them. CDR3 length: 14 amino acids. Germline V gene lookup returns CDR1 SGHDN and CDR2 FVKESK. Full variable domain (remainder filled in from reference TRBV14 and TRBJ1-1): EAGVTQFPSHSVIEKGQTVTLRCDPISGHDNLYWYRRVMGKEIKFLLHFVKESKQDESGMPNNRFLAERTGGTYSTLKVQPAELEDSGVYFCASSGAALNTEAFFGQGTRLTVV.

This clonotype was seen more than once but under ten times. The rearrangement joins TRBV7-2 to TRBJ2-2, with 10 bases aligning to TRBD1. The CDR3 is 15 amino acids. From germline, CDR1 is SGHTA and CDR2 FQGNSA. Trimming removed 1 base from V and 6 bases from J; junction bases left unmatched: 2. The CDR3 DNA sequence: TGTGCCAGCAGCTTAGTGACAGGGGGCTCCGGGGAGCTGTTTTTT. Translating it yields CASSLVTGGSGELFF.

The sample holds many counts of this clonotype. This chain uses TRBV10-2 with TRBJ2-6, with a possible D match to TRBD1 (5 bases). V dropped 2 bases and J dropped 0 bases, with 14 bases sitting between them. The length of the CDR3 is 18 residues. Per the germline V gene, CDR1 is WSHSY and CDR2 is SAAADI. The CDR3 DNA follows: TGCGCCAGCAGTGAGACCGGACCAGGGAACTCTGGGGCCAACGTCCTGACTTTC. Translation gives CASSETGPGNSGANVLTF.

In this sample, this clonotype turned up many times. This sequence joins TRBV6-1 and TRBJ1-1, with D unresolved. The CDR3 runs to 16 residues. Trimming cost V 6 bases and J 5 bases, with 22 bases left between them. Germline assignment: CDR1 MNHNS and CDR2 SASEGT. The CDR3 sequence is CASSLDLRTIGTEAFF. As DNA, the CDR3 is TGTGCCAGCAGCCTAGACCTTCGTACGATAGGAACTGAAGCTTTCTTT.

The chain has TRBV15 and TRBJ2-1; TRBD2 might be the D (5 bases). The germline gives CDR1 LNHNV, CDR2 YYDKDF (reference sequence). CDR3 length: 17 amino acids. The ends were cut back, 5 bases at V and 0 bases at J, with 17 bases in the middle. CDR3 DNA sequence: TGTGCCACCAGCCCACCCGAGGGCGGGTTCTCCTACAATGAGCAGTTCTTC. Its protein product is CATSPPEGGFSYNEQFF.

In this sample, this clonotype turned up many times. The V call is TRBV20-1, the J call TRBJ2-2; D is uncertain. Germline CDR1 reads DFQATT; CDR2 reads SNEGSKA (reference sequence). CDR3 length equals 14 residues. V was trimmed by 0 bases and J by 7 bases, leaving 12 bases between them. As DNA, the CDR3 is TGCAGTGCTAGAGAGAGCCTGAACTACGGGGAGCTGTTTTTT. Amino acids: CSARESLNYGELFF.

The chain joins TRBV5-1 to TRBJ1-5; TRBD1 is a possible D gene (5 bases). CDR1 is SGHRS, CDR2 YFSETQ, per germline. The germline V and J ends were trimmed by 1 base and 7 bases, with 9 bases remaining between them. There are 13 residues in the CDR3. As DNA, the CDR3 is TGCGCCAGCAGCTTGATCGGGGGACAGCCCCAGCATTTT. This codes for CASSLIGGQPQHF.

This clonotype was recorded at least ten times. The CDR3 bases are TGTGCCAGCAGCTTAGCCGCGGGAGTCTACGAGCAGTACTTC. It specifies CASSLAAGVYEQYF. The chain is built from TRBV7-9 and TRBJ2-7, with TRBD2 matching 7 bases. V was pared by 0 bases and J by 3 bases, with 2 bases of the junction left unmatched. Germline V gene lookup returns CDR1 SEHNR and CDR2 FQNEAQ (reference sequence). CDR3 length equals 14 residues.

This clonotype was counted many times. This rearrangement joins TRBV15 to TRBJ2-4; D possibly matches TRBD1 or TRBD2 (5 bases each). The germline CDR1 and CDR2 sequences are LNHNV and YYDKDF (reference sequence). This CDR3 has 16 amino acids. V was trimmed by 1 base and J by 1 base, leaving 11 bases between them. This chain's CDR3 is CATSRVPGTAKNIQYF. As DNA, the CDR3 is TGTGCCACCAGCAGAGTTCCAGGGACGGCCAAAAACATTCAGTACTTC. Supplemented by reference TRBV15 and TRBJ2-4, the full variable domain reads DAMVIQNPRYQVTQFGKPVTLSCSQTLNHNVMYWYQQKSSQAPKLLFHYYDKDFNNEADTPDNFQSRRPNTSFCFLDIRSPGLGDTAMYLCATSRVPGTAKNIQYFGAGTRLSVL.

This clonotype showed up many times. The chain uses TRBV20-1 and TRBJ2-1, with D perhaps matching TRBD1 (5 bases). Trimming removed 1 base at V and 5 bases at J, with 12 bases between. Germline lookup yields CDR1 DFQATT and CDR2 SNEGSKA (reference sequence). The CDR3 contains 14 residues. CDR3 amino acids: CSARVWGNDNEQFF. In nucleotides, the CDR3 is TGCAGTGCTAGAGTTTGGGGCAATGACAATGAGCAGTTCTTC.

This clonotype turned up a few times. V is TRBV28 and J is TRBJ1-1; D is perhaps TRBD1 (5 bases). The CDR3 is 20 residues long. In germline, CDR1 is MDHEN, CDR2 SYDVKM. V lost 4 bases, J lost 1 base, and 28 bases lay in between. The CDR3 DNA reads TGTGCCAGCAGTTCACCTCGTTGGAGGTCGACAGACCCACCGAACACTGAAGCTTTCTTT. As protein: CASSSPRWRSTDPPNTEAFF.

In its sample, this clonotype was seen many times. This chain joins TRBV20-1 and TRBJ2-5, with TRBD1 identical over 7 bases. The germline V gene has CDR1 DFQATT and CDR2 SNEGSKA (reference sequence). The CDR3 runs 16 residues. V was clipped by 3 bases and J by 0 bases; unmatched bases: 10. The CDR3 DNA reads TGCAGTGCTAGTAGAGTCAAGACAGGGAACCAAGAGACCCAGTACTTC. The encoded protein is CSASRVKTGNQETQYF.

The CDR3 coding sequence is TGCGCCAGCAGCTCGGAAAGGGGACGCGGATCCTACGAGCAGTACTTC. Translating it yields CASSSERGRGSYEQYF. The chain couples TRBV5-1 to TRBJ2-7; either TRBD1 or TRBD2 may supply D (5 bases each). The CDR3 runs to 16 residues. The V gene's germline CDR1 is SGHRS and CDR2 YFSETQ. V was trimmed by 3 bases and J by 1 base, leaving 17 bases between them. The complete variable domain, with remaining parts taken from reference TRBV5-1 and TRBJ2-7, reads KAGVTQTPRYLIKTRGQQVTLSCSPISGHRSVSWYQQTPGQGLQFLFEYFSETQRNKGNFPGRFSGRQFSNSRSEMNVSTLELGDSALYLCASSSERGRGSYEQYFGPGTRLTVT.

The chain carries TRBV12-3 or TRBV12-4 and TRBJ2-7, with D possibly called TRBD1 or TRBD2 (5 bases each). V was pared by 3 bases and J by 9 bases, with 12 bases between. This CDR3 has 12 residues. In nucleotides, the CDR3 is TGTGCCAGCAGTTTCGTAAGGGACGCGCAGTACTTC. Its translation is CASSFVRDAQYF.

This clonotype was seen at least ten times. The V call is TRBV20-1, the J call TRBJ2-5, with TRBD2 identical over 12 bases. CDR3 length: 18 amino acids. CDR1 is DFQATT and CDR2 is SNEGSKA in the germline V gene (reference sequence). The trim removed 3 bases at V and 4 bases at J, leaving 15 bases unmatched. Here the CDR3 reads CSASPPLAGGLSGETQYF. The CDR3 coding sequence is TGCAGTGCTAGTCCCCCGCTAGCGGGAGGGCTATCAGGAGAGACCCAGTACTTC.

The genes are TRBV20-1 and TRBJ2-5, with 10 bases that match TRBD2. The CDR3 sequence is 13 residues long. Germline CDR1 and CDR2: DFQATT and SNEGSKA (reference sequence). With 6 bases clipped from V and 5 bases from J, the junction kept 6 bases outside the gene matches. CDR3 residues: CSASSGRAETQYF. CDR3 nucleotide sequence: TGCAGTGCCAGCAGCGGGAGGGCCGAGACCCAGTACTTC.

This clonotype was seen repeatedly, ten times or more. The chain couples TRBV20-1 to TRBJ2-7; 7 bases are shared with TRBD2. This CDR3 comprises 14 residues. Germline V gene sequence: CDR1 DFQATT, CDR2 SNEGSKA (reference sequence). Germline trimming cut 3 bases from V and 1 base from J; bases unmatched to any gene: 6. In nucleotides, the CDR3 is TGCAGTGCTAGGTCCGGGAGGCGGTCCTACGAGCAGTACTTC. Translating it yields CSARSGRRSYEQYF.

This clonotype was observed at least ten times. The chain couples TRBV4-1 to TRBJ2-7; the match to TRBD2 covers 13 bases. Trimming at V came to 4 bases and at J to 1 base, leaving 10 bases not matched to a gene. CDR1 is MGHRA, CDR2 YSYEKL, per germline. This CDR3 comprises 18 residues. CDR3 sequence (DNA): TGCGCCAGCAGCCCCGCTCTTTTGGGACTAGCGGGATCCTACGAGCAGTACTTC. Its protein product is CASSPALLGLAGSYEQYF.

V is TRBV6-1 and J is TRBJ2-7; TRBD1 matches at 7 bases. The CDR3 extends over 14 amino acids. V lost 7 bases, J lost 2 bases, and 8 bases stayed unmatched. From germline, CDR1 is MNHNS and CDR2 SASEGT. The CDR3 is CASTQGVWAYEQYF. CDR3 in DNA: TGTGCCAGCACCCAGGGGGTCTGGGCCTACGAGCAGTACTTC.

For the CDR3, the DNA is TGCAGTGCTAGCAAGGACACTGGAGGCTACACCTTC. Protein: CSASKDTGGYTF. The genes are TRBV20-1 and TRBJ1-2; tentatively, D is TRBD1 (5 bases). Trimming shortened V by 3 bases and J by 8 bases, and 13 bases separated the two germline ends. CDR1 is DFQATT and CDR2 is SNEGSKA in the germline V gene (reference sequence). CDR3 length: 12 amino acids.

This clonotype was seen many times. V is TRBV28 and J is TRBJ2-1; a possible D gene is TRBD2 (6 bases). Trimming pared 5 bases from V and 9 bases from J, leaving 17 bases between. Germline CDR1 reads MDHEN; CDR2 reads SYDVKM. The CDR3 covers 14 residues. CDR3: CASSRPSEVAEQFF. Here the CDR3 DNA reads TGTGCCAGCAGTCGCCCTAGCGAAGTAGCTGAGCAGTTCTTC.